A single sample is the source of the 32 T cell receptor beta chains below, sequenced in a study of blood T cell repertoires in COVID-19. The assay was immunoSEQ multiplex PCR, and TCRdb's table has in-frame clones only and misses some. Found here are about 280,000 clones, under 90% of them singletons; the top ten hold over 8.5%. Material for sequencing was peripheral blood. These receptors all come from a woman aged 45-60 years who had recovered from COVID-19.

In DNA form, the CDR3 reads TGTGCCAGCAGCTTACGGGACACATCCTACGAGCAGTACTTC. Amino acids: CASSLRDTSYEQYF. V gene TRBV11-2 combines with J gene TRBJ2-7, with D possibly TRBD1 on 6 matching bases. Looked up from germline, CDR1 is SGHAT and CDR2 is FQNNGV. The CDR3 is 14 amino acids. Trimming left V 2 bases short and J 1 base short, with 9 bases between.

J is TRBJ2-1 and V is TRBV6-6, with D uncertain. This CDR3 is 13 amino acids long. V lost 4 bases and J 9 bases, leaving 13 bases between the germline ends. Germline CDR1 MNHNY, CDR2 SVGAGI (reference sequence). The DNA for the CDR3 is TGTGCCAGCAGTTTCGAGGTCTCCACTGAGCAGTTCTTC. Amino acids: CASSFEVSTEQFF.

This chain connects TRBV5-1 to TRBJ2-1, with TRBD2 matching over 8 bases. The CDR3 covers 15 residues. V lost 0 bases, J lost 3 bases, and 2 bases stayed unmatched. The germline CDR1 and CDR2 sequences are SGHRS and YFSETQ. The CDR3 reads CASSLGRGDYNEQFF. The CDR3 nucleotides read TGCGCCAGCAGCTTGGGGCGGGGGGACTACAATGAGCAGTTCTTC.

The chain has TRBV9 and TRBJ1-3; D remains unclear. Deletions cut 3 bases from V and 1 base from J, with 5 bases between. The CDR3 has 13 residues. Germline V gene data show CDR1 as SGDLS and CDR2 as YYNGEE. The CDR3 sequence: CASSETSGNTIYF. The CDR3 DNA reads TGTGCCAGCAGCGAGACATCTGGAAACACCATATATTTT.

V usage is TRBV18 and J usage is TRBJ1-6; 9 nucleotides align to TRBD1. This CDR3 has 21 residues. In germline, CDR1 is KGHSH, CDR2 LQKENI. The trim removed 3 bases at V and 1 base at J, leaving 16 bases unmatched. The DNA for the CDR3 is TGTGCCAGCTCACCGATTAACGTTGAACAGGGGGCTGGGTCCTATAATTCACCCCTCCACTTT. This encodes CASSPINVEQGAGSYNSPLHF. The full variable domain, with the rest looked up from reference TRBV18 and TRBJ1-6, is NAGVMQNPRHLVRRRGQEARLRCSPMKGHSHVYWYRQLPEEGLKFMVYLQKENIIDESGMPKERFSAEFPKEGPSILRIQQVVRGDSAAYFCASSPINVEQGAGSYNSPLHFGNGTRLTVT.

The chain recombines TRBV6-2 or TRBV6-3 with TRBJ2-1; a possible D gene is TRBD1 (6 bases). Germline V gene sequence: CDR1 MNHEY, CDR2 SVGEGT. V was shortened by 5 bases and J by 7 bases, with 15 bases between the two germline ends. This CDR3 is built from 14 residues. The CDR3 region has the DNA TGTGCCAGCAGTCAGGACAGCGGACAGAATGAGCAGTTCTTC. As protein: CASSQDSGQNEQFF.

The chain carries TRBV11-2 and TRBJ2-7, with D possibly TRBD1 on 6 matching bases. Looked up from germline, CDR1 is SGHAT and CDR2 is FQNNGV. There are 14 residues in the CDR3. V lost 3 bases to trimming and J lost 0 bases, with 9 bases between them. This chain's CDR3 is CASSLTGSSYEQYF. In DNA, the CDR3 is TGTGCCAGCAGCTTGACAGGCAGCTCCTACGAGCAGTACTTC. The variable domain in full, completed from reference TRBV11-2 and TRBJ2-7, reads EAGVAQSPRYKIIEKRQSVAFWCNPISGHATLYWYQQILGQGPKLLIQFQNNGVVDDSQLPKDRFSAERLKGVDSTLKIQPAKLEDSAVYLCASSLTGSSYEQYFGPGTRLTVT.

The rearrangement uses TRBV6-6 and TRBJ1-4, with D maybe TRBD1 (6 bases). Deletions cut 6 bases from V and 8 bases from J, with 16 bases between. The CDR3 is 14 residues long. CDR1 is MNHNY and CDR2 is SVGAGI in the germline V gene (reference sequence). CDR3 residues: CASRDSLSGEKLFF. CDR3 bases: TGTGCCAGCAGGGACAGCCTAAGTGGGGAAAAACTGTTTTTT.

The chain recombines TRBV5-1 with TRBJ2-3, with 8 bases that match TRBD2. CDR3 length equals 16 residues. Germline V gene lookup returns CDR1 SGHRS and CDR2 YFSETQ. V lost 3 bases to trimming and J lost 4 bases; unmatched junction nucleotides: 10. CDR3 DNA sequence: TGCGCCAGCAGCTCCCGGACCGGGACTAGACCAGATACGCAGTATTTT. Its protein product is CASSSRTGTRPDTQYF.

The chain uses TRBV15 and TRBJ2-7; a weak D match, TRBD2 (6 bases). Trimming stripped 1 base from V and 0 bases from J, with 7 bases between. This CDR3 has 14 amino acids. Per germline, CDR1 LNHNV and CDR2 YYDKDF (reference sequence). The CDR3 loop is CATSRGGNSYEQYF. The DNA for the CDR3 is TGTGCCACCAGCAGAGGCGGGAACTCCTACGAGCAGTACTTC.

J is TRBJ2-1 and V is TRBV14, with 12 bases aligning to TRBD1. The CDR3 spans 16 residues. J lost 7 bases, V lost 4 bases, and 8 bases had no gene match. Germline CDR1 reads SGHDN; CDR2 reads FVKESK. The CDR3 coding sequence is TGTGCCAGCAGCCCACGCGCGGGACAGGGGGCAAATGAGCAGTTCTTC. Its protein is CASSPRAGQGANEQFF.

This chain joins TRBV28 and TRBJ2-3; weak D call: TRBD1 (6 bases). This CDR3 has 17 residues. V was cut by 1 base and J by 0 bases, with 14 bases left in between. Germline assignment: CDR1 MDHEN and CDR2 SYDVKM. The chain's CDR3 is CASSLYGFQGSTDTQYF. DNA of the CDR3: TGTGCCAGCAGTTTATATGGATTCCAGGGGAGCACAGATACGCAGTATTTT.

The count of this clone is one. V and J are TRBV4-3 and TRBJ2-3; a weak D match, TRBD1 (6 bases). Deletions cut 2 bases from V and 3 bases from J, with 15 bases between. Germline loops: CDR1 LGHNA, CDR2 YSLEER. This CDR3 region has 16 residues. The CDR3 DNA reads as TGCGCCAGCAGCCAATTCTCGACAGGTGGGACAGATACGCAGTATTTT. Residues: CASSQFSTGGTDTQYF.

This sequence joins TRBV28 and TRBJ1-1; possibly TRBD1 for D (5 bases). Trimming stripped 4 bases from V and 5 bases from J, with 14 bases between. The CDR3 runs to 14 residues. Germline values: CDR1 MDHEN, CDR2 SYDVKM. CDR3 protein: CASSSRPAGTEAFF. As DNA, the CDR3 is TGTGCCAGCAGTTCACGACCGGCAGGGACTGAAGCTTTCTTT.

The rearrangement uses TRBV6-2 or TRBV6-3 and TRBJ2-2, with TRBD2 identical over 14 bases. The length of the CDR3 is 17 residues. Germline-derived CDR1 and CDR2 are MNHEY and SVGEGT. V was clipped by 5 bases and J by 6 bases; unmatched bases: 8. The CDR3 region is CASSLGLAGGLSGELFF. The CDR3 bases are TGTGCCAGCAGTCTAGGACTAGCGGGGGGTCTTTCCGGGGAGCTGTTTTTT.

CDR3: CASSLVRDRGALNTEAFF. For the CDR3, the DNA is TGCGCCAGCAGCTTGGTAAGGGACAGGGGTGCCCTGAACACTGAAGCTTTCTTT. This rearrangement joins TRBV5-1 to TRBJ1-1; 10 nucleotides match TRBD1. Germline CDR1 is SGHRS and CDR2 is YFSETQ. The junction had 8 bases not matched to a gene; V was cut back by 0 bases and J by 0 bases. The CDR3 has 18 amino acids. Full variable domain (outside the CDR3, taken from reference TRBV5-1 and TRBJ1-1): KAGVTQTPRYLIKTRGQQVTLSCSPISGHRSVSWYQQTPGQGLQFLFEYFSETQRNKGNFPGRFSGRQFSNSRSEMNVSTLELGDSALYLCASSLVRDRGALNTEAFFGQGTRLTVV.

The chain has TRBV19 and TRBJ1-1; D call uncertain. The ends were cut back, 7 bases at V and 1 base at J, with 10 bases in the middle. The CDR3 extends over 13 amino acids. Germline CDR1 and CDR2: LNHDA and SQIVND (reference sequence). CDR3: CASIEGPNTEAFF. The CDR3 DNA reads as TGTGCCAGTATCGAGGGCCCGAACACTGAAGCTTTCTTT.

The chain joins TRBV7-3 to TRBJ2-3, with 9 bases lining up with TRBD1. V trimming: 5 bases; J trimming: 4 bases; junction bases outside the gene matches: 4. Germline V gene data show CDR1 as SGHTA and CDR2 as FQGTGA. There are 14 residues in the CDR3. The CDR3 protein is CASSRDRAADTQYF. The CDR3 DNA reads as TGTGCCAGCAGCCGGGACAGGGCAGCAGATACGCAGTATTTT.

The chain has TRBV5-1 and TRBJ1-1, with 7 bases fitting TRBD1. Germline CDR1 SGHRS, CDR2 YFSETQ. The V gene end was trimmed by 1 base and the J gene end by 4 bases; junction bases not matched to a gene: 4. CDR3 length: 14 amino acids. The CDR3 nucleotides read TGCGCCAGCAGCTTGAAAGGACAGGCCACTGAAGCTTTCTTT. The encoded protein is CASSLKGQATEAFF. The entire variable domain, with the rest obtained from reference TRBV5-1 and TRBJ1-1, is as follows: KAGVTQTPRYLIKTRGQQVTLSCSPISGHRSVSWYQQTPGQGLQFLFEYFSETQRNKGNFPGRFSGRQFSNSRSEMNVSTLELGDSALYLCASSLKGQATEAFFGQGTRLTVV.

The chain recombines TRBV5-6 with TRBJ2-7; TRBD2 is a possible D gene (6 bases). Per the germline V gene, CDR1 is SGHDT and CDR2 is YYEEEE. V dropped 3 bases and J dropped 7 bases, with 14 bases sitting between them. The CDR3 is made up of 13 amino acids. This CDR3 reads CASSSGLGYEQYF. CDR3 DNA: TGTGCCAGCAGCTCGGGACTGGGCTATGAGCAGTACTTC.

CDR3 protein: CASSLVTGTHGYTF. The CDR3 nucleotides are TGCGCCAGCAGCTTGGTAACAGGTACCCATGGCTACACCTTC. The chain links TRBV5-1 to TRBJ1-2; TRBD1 might be the D (5 bases). Trimming removed 0 bases at V and 6 bases at J, with 12 bases between. This CDR3 is built from 14 residues. The germline V gene encodes CDR1 SGHRS and CDR2 YFSETQ.

The chain employs TRBV30 and TRBJ1-6, with TRBD1 as a possible D gene (5 bases). The CDR3 length is 12 residues. Germline V gene sequence: CDR1 GTSNPN, CDR2 SVGIG (reference sequence). The germline V and J ends were trimmed by 5 bases and 4 bases, with 6 bases remaining between them. CDR3 DNA sequence: TGTGCCTGGGACAGTTATAATTCACCCCTCCACTTT. This codes for CAWDSYNSPLHF.

The chain combines TRBV2 with TRBJ2-7, with 8 bases matching TRBD1. Germline V gives CDR1 SNHLY, CDR2 FYNNEI. The length of the CDR3 is 15 residues. V shed 6 bases, J shed 0 bases, and the junction held 7 bases outside the gene matches. In DNA form, the CDR3 reads TGTGCCAGCAGCACGGACAGGGTGACCTCCTACGAGCAGTACTTC. Translating it yields CASSTDRVTSYEQYF. The whole variable domain, remainder taken from reference TRBV2 and TRBJ2-7, is EPEVTQTPSHQVTQMGQEVILRCVPISNHLYFYWYRQILGQKVEFLVSFYNNEISEKSEIFDDQFSVERPDGSNFTLKIRSTKLEDSAMYFCASSTDRVTSYEQYFGPGTRLTVT.

V usage is TRBV9 and J usage is TRBJ2-3; 9 positions match TRBD2. Germline V CDR1 and CDR2: SGDLS, YYNGEE. Germline trimming cut 1 base from V and 5 bases from J; bases unmatched to any gene: 5. CDR3 length: 15 amino acids. In nucleotides, the CDR3 is TGTGCCAGCAGCGTACCCGTAGCGGGGGTAGATACGCAGTATTTT. Translation: CASSVPVAGVDTQYF.

The chain combines TRBV11-2 with TRBJ1-1; D ambiguous. Looked up from germline, CDR1 is SGHAT and CDR2 is FQNNGV. The V and J ends lost 6 bases and 0 bases respectively, with 14 bases between them. The CDR3 has 15 amino acids. The CDR3 nucleotides read TGTGCCAGCAGGATACTAACAACATTGAACACTGAAGCTTTCTTT. Its protein is CASRILTTLNTEAFF.

CDR3 nucleotides: TGTGCCAGCAGCTTCAGTAGCACGGAGACCCAGTACTTC. It translates to CASSFSSTETQYF. The V and J genes are TRBV7-3 and TRBJ2-5; no definite D call. Trimming left V 3 bases short and J 5 bases short, with 10 bases between. This CDR3 has 13 residues. The germline CDR1 and CDR2 sequences are SGHTA and FQGTGA. Filled out from reference TRBV7-3 and TRBJ2-5, the complete variable domain reads GAGVSQTPSNKVTEKGKYVELRCDPISGHTALYWYRQSLGQGPEFLIYFQGTGAADDSGLPNDRFFAVRPEGSVSTLKIQRTERGDSAVYLCASSFSSTETQYFGPGTRLLVL.

This clone was observed a single time. The gene calls are TRBV24-1 and TRBJ2-3, with a tentative D call TRBD2 (6 bases). CDR1 and CDR2 (germline): KGHDR, SFDVKD. The CDR3 totals 15 residues. V lost 4 bases to trimming and J lost 0 bases, with 10 bases between them. The CDR3 DNA is TGTGCCACCAGTGACCCGGGAGTGAGCACAGATACGCAGTATTTT. Translation gives CATSDPGVSTDTQYF.

The V gene is TRBV2, the J gene TRBJ2-7, with 11 bases fitting TRBD2. Germline trimming cut 2 bases from V and 5 bases from J; bases unmatched to any gene: 8. The CDR3 covers 16 residues. Germline CDR1 reads SNHLY; CDR2 reads FYNNEI. CDR3 coding DNA: TGTGCCAGCAGTGAAAGGGGGCTAGCGGGAGGAGACGAGCAGTACTTC. Encoded protein: CASSERGLAGGDEQYF.

The chain has TRBV3-1 (or the pseudogene TRBV3-2) and TRBJ1-2; 7 positions agree with TRBD1. This CDR3 spans 15 amino acids. Trimming at V came to 3 bases and at J to 4 bases, leaving 8 bases not matched to a gene. Germline V lookup: CDR1 LGHDT, CDR2 YNNKEL (reference sequence). In nucleotides, the CDR3 is TGTGCCAGCAGCCAGTCACAGGGGCAGGGCTATGGCTACACCTTC. Its translation: CASSQSQGQGYGYTF.

This chain joins TRBV6-2 or TRBV6-3 and TRBJ2-1; D is unresolved. Trimming took 4 bases from V and 9 from J, leaving 19 bases between them. Germline lookup yields CDR1 MNHEY and CDR2 SVGEGT. This CDR3 comprises 15 residues. In DNA, the CDR3 is TGTGCCAGCAGTTTACTTGGGTTGGTAGCTCCTGAGCAGTTCTTC. Its protein is CASSLLGLVAPEQFF.

The chain links TRBV2 to TRBJ2-7; 10 bases agree with TRBD2. This CDR3 is 15 amino acids long. Germline CDR1 SNHLY, CDR2 FYNNEI. Trimming removed 6 bases from V and 7 bases from J; junction bases left unmatched: 12. DNA of the CDR3: TGTGCCAGCAGAACTAAGCGGGAGGGCCATGGGGAGCAGTACTTC. It translates to CASRTKREGHGEQYF.

This chain connects TRBV12-3 or TRBV12-4 to TRBJ2-1, with 11 bases matching TRBD2. Trimming cost V 8 bases and J 10 bases; bases outside gene matches: 7. CDR3 length: 13 amino acids. The CDR3 loop reads CASGTSGGREQFF. The CDR3 nucleotides read TGTGCCAGCGGAACTAGCGGGGGTCGGGAGCAGTTCTTC.